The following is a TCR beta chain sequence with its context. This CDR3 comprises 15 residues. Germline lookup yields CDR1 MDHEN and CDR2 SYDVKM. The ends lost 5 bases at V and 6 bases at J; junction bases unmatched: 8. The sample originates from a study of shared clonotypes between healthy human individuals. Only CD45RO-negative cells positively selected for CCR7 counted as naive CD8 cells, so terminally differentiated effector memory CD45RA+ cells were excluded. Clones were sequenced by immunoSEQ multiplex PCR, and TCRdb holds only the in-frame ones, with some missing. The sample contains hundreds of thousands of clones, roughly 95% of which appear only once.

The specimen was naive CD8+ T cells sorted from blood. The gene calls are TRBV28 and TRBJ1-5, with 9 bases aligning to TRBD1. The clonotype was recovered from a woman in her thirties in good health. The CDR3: CASSRTGGPSQPQHF. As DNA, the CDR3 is TGTGCCAGCAGTCGTACAGGGGGCCCGAGTCAGCCCCAGCATTTT. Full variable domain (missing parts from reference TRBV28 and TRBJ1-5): DVKVTQSSRYLVKRTGEKVFLECVQDMDHENMFWYRQDPGLGLRLIYFSYDVKMKEKGDIPEGYSVSREKKERFSLILESASTNQTSMYLCASSRTGGPSQPQHFGDGTRLSIL.